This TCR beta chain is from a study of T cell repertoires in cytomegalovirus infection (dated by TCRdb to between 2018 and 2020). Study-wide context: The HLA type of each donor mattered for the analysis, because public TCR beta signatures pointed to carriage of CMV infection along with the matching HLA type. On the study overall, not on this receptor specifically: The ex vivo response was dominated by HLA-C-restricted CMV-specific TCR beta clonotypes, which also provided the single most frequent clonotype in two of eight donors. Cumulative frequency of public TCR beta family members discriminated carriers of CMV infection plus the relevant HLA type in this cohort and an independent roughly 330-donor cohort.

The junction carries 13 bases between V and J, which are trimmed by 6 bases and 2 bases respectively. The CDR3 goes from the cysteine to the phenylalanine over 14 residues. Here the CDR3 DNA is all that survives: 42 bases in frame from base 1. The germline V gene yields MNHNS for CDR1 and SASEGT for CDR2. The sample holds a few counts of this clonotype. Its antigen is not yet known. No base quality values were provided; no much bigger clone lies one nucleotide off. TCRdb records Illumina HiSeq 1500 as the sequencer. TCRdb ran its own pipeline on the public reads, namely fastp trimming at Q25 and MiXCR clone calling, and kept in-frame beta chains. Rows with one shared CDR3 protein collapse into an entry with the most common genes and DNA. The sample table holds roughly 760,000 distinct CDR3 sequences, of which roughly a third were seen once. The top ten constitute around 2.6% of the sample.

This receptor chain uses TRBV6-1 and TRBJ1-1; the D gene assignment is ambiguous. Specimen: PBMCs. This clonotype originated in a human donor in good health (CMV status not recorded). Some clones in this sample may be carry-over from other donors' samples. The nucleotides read TGTGCCAGCAGGCCCGCCTGGGATAACACTGAAGCTTTCTTT. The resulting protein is CASRPAWDNTEAFF.